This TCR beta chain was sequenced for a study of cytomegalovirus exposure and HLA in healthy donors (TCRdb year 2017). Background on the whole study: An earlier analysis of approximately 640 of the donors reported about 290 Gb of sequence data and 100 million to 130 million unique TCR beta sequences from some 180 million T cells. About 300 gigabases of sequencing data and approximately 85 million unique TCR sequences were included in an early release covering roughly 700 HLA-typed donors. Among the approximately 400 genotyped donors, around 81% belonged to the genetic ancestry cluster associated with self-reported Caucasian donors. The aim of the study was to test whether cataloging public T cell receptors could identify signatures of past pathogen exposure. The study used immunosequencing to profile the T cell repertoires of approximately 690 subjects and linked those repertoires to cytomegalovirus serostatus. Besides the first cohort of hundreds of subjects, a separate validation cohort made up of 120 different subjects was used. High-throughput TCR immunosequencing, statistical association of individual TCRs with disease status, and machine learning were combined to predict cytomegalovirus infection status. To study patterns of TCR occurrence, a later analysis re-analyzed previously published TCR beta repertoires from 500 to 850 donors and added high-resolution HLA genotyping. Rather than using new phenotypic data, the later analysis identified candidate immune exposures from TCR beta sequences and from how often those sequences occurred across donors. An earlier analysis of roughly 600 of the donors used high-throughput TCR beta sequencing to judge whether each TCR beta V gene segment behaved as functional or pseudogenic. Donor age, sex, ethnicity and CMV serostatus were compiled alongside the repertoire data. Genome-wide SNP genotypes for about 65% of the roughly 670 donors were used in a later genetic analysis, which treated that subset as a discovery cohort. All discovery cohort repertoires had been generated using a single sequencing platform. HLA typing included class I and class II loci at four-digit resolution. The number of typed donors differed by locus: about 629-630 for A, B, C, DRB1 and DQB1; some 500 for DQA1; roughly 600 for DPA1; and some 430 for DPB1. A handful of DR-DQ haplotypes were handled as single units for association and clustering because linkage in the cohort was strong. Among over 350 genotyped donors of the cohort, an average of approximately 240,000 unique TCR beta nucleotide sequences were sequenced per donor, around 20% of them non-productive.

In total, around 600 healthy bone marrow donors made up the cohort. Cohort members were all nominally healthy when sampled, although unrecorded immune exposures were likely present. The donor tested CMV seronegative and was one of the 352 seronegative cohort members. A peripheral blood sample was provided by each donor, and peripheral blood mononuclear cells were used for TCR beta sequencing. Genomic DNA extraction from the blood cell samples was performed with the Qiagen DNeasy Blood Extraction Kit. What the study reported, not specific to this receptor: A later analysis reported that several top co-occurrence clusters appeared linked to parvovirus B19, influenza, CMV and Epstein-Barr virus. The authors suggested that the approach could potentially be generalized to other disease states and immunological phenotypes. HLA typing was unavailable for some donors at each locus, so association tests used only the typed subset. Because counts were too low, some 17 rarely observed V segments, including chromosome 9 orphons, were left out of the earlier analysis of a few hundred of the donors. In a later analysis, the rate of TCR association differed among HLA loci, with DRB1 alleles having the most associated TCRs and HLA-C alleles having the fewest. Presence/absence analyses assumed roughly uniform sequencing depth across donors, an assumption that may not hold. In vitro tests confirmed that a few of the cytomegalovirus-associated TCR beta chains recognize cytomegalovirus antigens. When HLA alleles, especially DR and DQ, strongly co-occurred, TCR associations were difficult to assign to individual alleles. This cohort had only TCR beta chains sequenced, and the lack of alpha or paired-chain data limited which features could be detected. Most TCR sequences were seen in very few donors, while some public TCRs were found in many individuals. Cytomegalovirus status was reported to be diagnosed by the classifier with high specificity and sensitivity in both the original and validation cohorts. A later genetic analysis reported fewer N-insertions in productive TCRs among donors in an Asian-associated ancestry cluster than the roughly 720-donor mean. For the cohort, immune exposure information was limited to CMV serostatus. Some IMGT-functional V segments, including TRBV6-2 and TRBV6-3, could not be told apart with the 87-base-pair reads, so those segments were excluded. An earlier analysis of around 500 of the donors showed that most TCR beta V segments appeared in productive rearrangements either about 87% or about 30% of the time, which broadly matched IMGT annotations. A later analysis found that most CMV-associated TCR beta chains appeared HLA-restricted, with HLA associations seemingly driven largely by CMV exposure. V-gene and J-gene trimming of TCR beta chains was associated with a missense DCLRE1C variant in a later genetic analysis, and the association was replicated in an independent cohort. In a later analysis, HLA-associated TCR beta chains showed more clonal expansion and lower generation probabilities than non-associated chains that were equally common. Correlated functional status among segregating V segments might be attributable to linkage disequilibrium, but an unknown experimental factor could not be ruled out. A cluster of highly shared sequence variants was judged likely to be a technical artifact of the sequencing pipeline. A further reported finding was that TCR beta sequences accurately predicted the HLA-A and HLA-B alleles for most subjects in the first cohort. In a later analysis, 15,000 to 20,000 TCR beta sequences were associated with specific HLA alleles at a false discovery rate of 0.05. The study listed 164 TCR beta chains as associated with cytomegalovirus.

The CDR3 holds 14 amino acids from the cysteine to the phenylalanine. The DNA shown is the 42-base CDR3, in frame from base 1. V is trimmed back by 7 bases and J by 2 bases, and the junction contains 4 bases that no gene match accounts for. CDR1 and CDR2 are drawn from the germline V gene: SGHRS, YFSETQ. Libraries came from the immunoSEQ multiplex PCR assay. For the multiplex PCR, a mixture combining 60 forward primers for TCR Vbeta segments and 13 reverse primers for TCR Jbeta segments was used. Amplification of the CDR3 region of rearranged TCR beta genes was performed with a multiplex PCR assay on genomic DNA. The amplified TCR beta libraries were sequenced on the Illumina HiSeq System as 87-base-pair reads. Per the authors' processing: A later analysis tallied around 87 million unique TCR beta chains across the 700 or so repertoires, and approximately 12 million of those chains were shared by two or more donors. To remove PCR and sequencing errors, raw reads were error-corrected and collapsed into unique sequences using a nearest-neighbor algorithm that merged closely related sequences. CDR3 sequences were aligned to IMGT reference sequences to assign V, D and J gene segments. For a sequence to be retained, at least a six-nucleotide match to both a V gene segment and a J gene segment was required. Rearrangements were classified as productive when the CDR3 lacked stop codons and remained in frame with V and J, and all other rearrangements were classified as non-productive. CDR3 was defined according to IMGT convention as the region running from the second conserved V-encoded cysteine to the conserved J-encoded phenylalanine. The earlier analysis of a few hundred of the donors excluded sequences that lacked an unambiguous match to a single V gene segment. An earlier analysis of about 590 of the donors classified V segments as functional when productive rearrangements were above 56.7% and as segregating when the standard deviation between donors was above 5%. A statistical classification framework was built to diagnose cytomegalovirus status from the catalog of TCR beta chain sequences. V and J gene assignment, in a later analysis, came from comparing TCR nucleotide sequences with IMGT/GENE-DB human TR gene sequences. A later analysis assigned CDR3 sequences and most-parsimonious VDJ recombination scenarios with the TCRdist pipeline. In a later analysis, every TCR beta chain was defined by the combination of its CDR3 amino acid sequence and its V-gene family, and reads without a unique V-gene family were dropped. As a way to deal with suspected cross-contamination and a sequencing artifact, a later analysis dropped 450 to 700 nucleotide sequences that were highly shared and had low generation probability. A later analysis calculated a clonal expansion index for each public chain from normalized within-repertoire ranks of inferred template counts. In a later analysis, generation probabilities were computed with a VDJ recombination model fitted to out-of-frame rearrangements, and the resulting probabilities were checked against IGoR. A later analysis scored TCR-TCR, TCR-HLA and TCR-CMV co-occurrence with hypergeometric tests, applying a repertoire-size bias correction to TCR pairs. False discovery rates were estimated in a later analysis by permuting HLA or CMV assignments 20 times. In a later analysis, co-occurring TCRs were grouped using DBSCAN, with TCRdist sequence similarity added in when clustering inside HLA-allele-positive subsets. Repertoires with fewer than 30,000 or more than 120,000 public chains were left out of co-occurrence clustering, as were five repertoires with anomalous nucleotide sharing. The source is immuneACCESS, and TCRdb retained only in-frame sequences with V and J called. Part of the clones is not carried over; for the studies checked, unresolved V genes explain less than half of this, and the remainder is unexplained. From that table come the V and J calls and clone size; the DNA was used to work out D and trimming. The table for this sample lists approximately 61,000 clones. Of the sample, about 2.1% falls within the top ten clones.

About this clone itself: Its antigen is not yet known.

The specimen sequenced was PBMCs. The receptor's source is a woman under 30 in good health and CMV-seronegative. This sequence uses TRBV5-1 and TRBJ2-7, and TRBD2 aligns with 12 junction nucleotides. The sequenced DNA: TGCGCCAGCTCGGGACTAGCGGGCGCCTACGAGCAGTACTTC. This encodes CASSGLAGAYEQYF.